This T cell receptor beta chain is drawn from a study of shared clonotypes between healthy human individuals. The CDR3 is 16 amino acids. Germline V CDR1 and CDR2: KGHSH, LQKENI. The J segment lost 7 bases and the V segment lost 3 bases, leaving 6 bases of the junction unmatched. The table came from immunoSEQ multiplex PCR; TCRdb's copy has only in-frame clones and leaves some out. Here the sample spans roughly 2 million clones, around 95% being singletons. Sequenced material: naive CD4+ T cells sorted from blood. The subset here: CD45RA+ positively selected. This chain uses TRBV18 with TRBJ1-6; 10 bases line up with TRBD1. This sequence was found in a man aged 18 to 30 in good health. CDR3 sequence: CASSPRDRGPNSPLHF. In nucleotides, the CDR3 is TGTGCCAGCTCACCCCGGGACAGGGGCCCGAATTCACCCCTCCACTTT.